The 5 T cell receptor beta chains given below trace back to one sample, sequenced in a study of CD8 T cells in Susac syndrome. Random hexamers primed reverse transcription of about 0.5 to 1 ug RNA. Using its own MiXCR run on the immunoSEQ multiplex PCR reads, TCRdb lists one record per CDR3 protein. The sample includes some 150,000 distinct CDR3 sequences, 85% to 95% seen only once; the top ten take roughly 0.21%. The sample was CD8+ T cells from PBMCs. The receptors were gathered from a human donor with multiple sclerosis.

CDR3 nucleotide sequence: TGCAGTGCTAAGAACAACAGGGCCCCTAATCAGCCCCAGCATTTT. It is translated as CSAKNNRAPNQPQHF. The chain joins TRBV20-1 to TRBJ1-5; D is perhaps TRBD1 (6 bases). This CDR3 has 15 amino acids. V lost 4 bases and J 4 bases, leaving 17 bases between the germline ends. Germline CDR1 is DFQATT and CDR2 is SNEGSKA (reference sequence).

The genes are TRBV7-9 and TRBJ2-1; the D gene is possibly TRBD2 (5 bases). V was clipped by 0 bases and J by 12 bases, with 12 bases between them. The CDR3 has 13 residues. Germline assignment: CDR1 SEHNR and CDR2 FQNEAQ (reference sequence). CDR3 DNA: TGTGCCAGCAGCTTAGCCGATAGCCGGGGGCAGTTCTTC. This translates into CASSLADSRGQFF. Full variable domain (rest looked up from reference TRBV7-9 and TRBJ2-1): DTGVSQNPRHKITKRGQNVTFRCDPISEHNRLYWYRQTLGQGPEFLTYFQNEAQLEKSRLLSDRFSAERPKGSFSTLEIQRTEQGDSAMYLCASSLADSRGQFFGPGTRLTVL.

The chain uses TRBV30 and TRBJ2-5; D call uncertain. The CDR3 sequence is 14 residues long. The germline V and J ends were trimmed by 3 bases and 0 bases, with 11 bases remaining between them. Germline CDR1 GTSNPN, CDR2 SVGIG (reference sequence). The CDR3 reads CAWSLGQYQETQYF. DNA of the CDR3: TGTGCCTGGAGCTTAGGGCAGTACCAAGAGACCCAGTACTTC.

The V and J genes are TRBV4-3 and TRBJ2-5, with 12 bases lining up with TRBD1. Germline V lookup: CDR1 LGHNA, CDR2 YSLEER. J lost 4 bases, V lost 0 bases, and 9 bases had no gene match. The CDR3 length is 18 residues. CDR3 in DNA: TGCGCCAGCAGCCAAGATCGTTTAGGGGACAGGGGGCCAGAGACCCAGTACTTC. This translates into CASSQDRLGDRGPETQYF.

CDR3 bases: TGCAGTGCTAGAGCCCGCCGAATCGACACTGAAGCTTTCTTT. Protein product: CSARARRIDTEAFF. V and J are TRBV20-1 and TRBJ1-1, with no clear D. CDR3 length equals 14 residues. The V and J ends lost 1 base and 3 bases respectively, with 12 bases between them. The V gene's germline CDR1 is DFQATT and CDR2 SNEGSKA (reference sequence).